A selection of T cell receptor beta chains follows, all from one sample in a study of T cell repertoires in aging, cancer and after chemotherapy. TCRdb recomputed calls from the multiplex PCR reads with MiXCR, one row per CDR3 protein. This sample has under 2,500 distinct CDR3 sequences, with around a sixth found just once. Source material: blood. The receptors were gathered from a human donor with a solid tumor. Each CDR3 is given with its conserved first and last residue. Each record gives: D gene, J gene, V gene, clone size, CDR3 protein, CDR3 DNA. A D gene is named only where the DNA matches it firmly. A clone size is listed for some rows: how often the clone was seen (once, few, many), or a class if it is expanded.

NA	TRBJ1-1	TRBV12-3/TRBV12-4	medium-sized	CASSFIQGSTEAFF	TGTGCCAGCAGCTTTATACAGGGTAGTACTGAAGCTTTCTTT
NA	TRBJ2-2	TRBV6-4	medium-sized	CASSDSFRGGTGELFF	TGTGCCAGCAGTGACTCGTTCAGGGGAGGAACCGGGGAGCTGTTTTTT
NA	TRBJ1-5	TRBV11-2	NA	CASSLEAGYGGPQHF	TGTGCCAGCAGCTTAGAGGCAGGCTATGGGGGGCCCCAGCATTTT
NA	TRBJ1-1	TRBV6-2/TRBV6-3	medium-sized	CASRGREGFTEAFF	TGTGCCAGCAGGGGGAGGGAGGGATTCACTGAAGCTTTCTTT
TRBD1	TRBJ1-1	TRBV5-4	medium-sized	CASRSRTGEGTEAFF	TGTGCCAGCAGAAGTAGGACAGGGGAGGGAACTGAAGCTTTCTTT
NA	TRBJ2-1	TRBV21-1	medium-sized	CASSKVQGGQSSYNEQFF	TGTGCCAGCAGCAAAGTGCAAGGCGGACAGAGCTCCTACAATGAGCAGTTCTTC
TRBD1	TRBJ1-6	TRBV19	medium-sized	CASSISRQGASSSYNSPLHF	TGTGCCAGTAGTATCTCCCGACAGGGGGCTTCAAGCTCCTATAATTCACCCCTCCACTTT
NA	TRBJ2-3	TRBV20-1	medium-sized	CSARGGGGKTDTQYF	TGCAGTGCTAGGGGGGGAGGGGGAAAGACAGATACGCAGTATTTT
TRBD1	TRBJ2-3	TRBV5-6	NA	CASRGTGTSTDTQYF	TGTGCCAGCAGGGGGACAGGGACTAGCACAGATACGCAGTATTTT
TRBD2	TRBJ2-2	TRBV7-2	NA	CASSLTSVGAGELFF	TGTGCCAGCAGCTTGACTAGCGTTGGGGCCGGGGAGCTGTTTTTT
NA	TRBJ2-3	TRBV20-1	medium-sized	CAGSTVDTQYF	TGCGCCGGGAGTACCGTAGATACGCAGTATTTT
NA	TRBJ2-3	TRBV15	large	CATSIGTSPDTQYF	TGTGCCACCAGCATTGGGACATCCCCCGATACGCAGTATTTT
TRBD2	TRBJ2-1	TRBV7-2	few	CASSTGGLAGGEQFF	TGTGCCAGCAGCACCGGGGGACTAGCGGGAGGTGAGCAGTTCTTC
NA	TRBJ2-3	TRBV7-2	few	CASSLAATGTARSTDTQYF	TGTGCCAGCAGCTTAGCCGCCACGGGAACAGCAAGAAGCACAGATACGCAGTATTTT
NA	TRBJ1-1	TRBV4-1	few	CASSQGGEAEAFF	TGCGCCAGCAGCCAAGGGGGAGAAGCTGAAGCTTTCTTT
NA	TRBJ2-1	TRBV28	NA	CASSSTGKGVYNEQFF	TGTGCCAGCAGTTCTACCGGGAAAGGGGTCTACAATGAGCAGTTCTTC
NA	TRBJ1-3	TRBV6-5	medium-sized	CASSYSTGGYGNTIYF	TGTGCCAGCAGTTACTCGACAGGCGGGTATGGAAACACCATATATTTT
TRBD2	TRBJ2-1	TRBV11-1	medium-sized	CASSLELSGDGNEQFF	TGTGCCAGCAGCTTAGAGCTTAGCGGGGACGGGAATGAGCAGTTCTTC
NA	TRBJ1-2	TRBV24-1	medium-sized	CATSDLYRNYGYTF	TGTGCCACCAGTGATTTGTACAGGAACTATGGCTACACCTTC
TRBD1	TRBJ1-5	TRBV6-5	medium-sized	CASGQGTHNQPQHF	TGTGCCAGCGGACAGGGGACACACAATCAGCCCCAGCATTTT
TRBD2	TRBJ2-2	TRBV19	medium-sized	CASSTRLAGGPTGELFF	TGTGCCAGTAGTACCAGACTAGCGGGGGGCCCCACCGGGGAGCTGTTTTTT
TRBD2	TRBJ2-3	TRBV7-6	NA	CASSQFSPAGAGDTQYF	TGTGCCAGCAGCCAATTCTCCCCAGCGGGGGCGGGGGATACGCAGTATTTT
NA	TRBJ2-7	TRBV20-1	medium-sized	CSAPGQRHEQYF	TGCAGTGCTCCAGGACAGAGACACGAGCAGTACTTC
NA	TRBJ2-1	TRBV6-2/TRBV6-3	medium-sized	CASRGAWGSYNEQFF	TGTGCCAGCAGAGGGGCGTGGGGATCCTACAATGAGCAGTTCTTC
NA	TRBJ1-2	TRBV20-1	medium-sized	CSARREQHGYTF	TGCAGTGCTAGGAGGGAACAACATGGCTACACCTTC
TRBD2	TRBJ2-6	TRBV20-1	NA	CSASGTSGVWANVLTF	TGCAGTGCTAGTGGGACTAGCGGGGTCTGGGCCAACGTCCTGACTTTC
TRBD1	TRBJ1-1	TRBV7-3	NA	CASSTTGVGGEAFF	TGTGCCAGCAGTACAACAGGGGTTGGAGGTGAAGCTTTCTTT
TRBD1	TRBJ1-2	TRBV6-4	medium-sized	CASSEGTGYGDGYTF	TGTGCCAGCAGTGAGGGGACAGGGTACGGGGACGGCTACACCTTC
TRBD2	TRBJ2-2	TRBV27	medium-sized	CASRGSGFYTGELFF	TGTGCCAGCAGAGGTAGCGGGTTTTACACCGGGGAGCTGTTTTTT